The 3 T cell receptor beta chains in this list originate from one sample, sequenced in a study of shared clonotypes between healthy human individuals. The repertoire was sequenced with immunoSEQ multiplex PCR; TCRdb's copy has only in-frame clones and lacks some. In the table there are 600,000 to 700,000 clones, approximately 73% of which are singletons. Sequencing used memory CD4+ T cells sorted from blood. Subset here: CD45RA-negative fraction. These receptors came from a woman between 25 and 40 years old in good health.

The chain carries TRBV4-2 and TRBJ2-3, with D perhaps given as TRBD1 or TRBD2 (7 bases each). In germline, CDR1 is LGHNA, CDR2 YNFKEQ. The CDR3 is 17 residues long. V lost 1 base and J lost 1, with 15 bases in between. CDR3 region: CASSQAPQGGGTDTQYF. Written as DNA, the CDR3 is TGTGCCAGCAGCCAAGCACCCCAGGGGGGGGGCACAGATACGCAGTATTTT.

This clone was seen repeatedly, ten times or more. The chain combines TRBV2 with TRBJ2-5; 8 bases agree with TRBD1. Germline-derived CDR1 and CDR2 are SNHLY and FYNNEI. J lost 4 bases, V lost 4 bases, and 5 bases had no gene match. This CDR3 spans 14 amino acids. The CDR3 loop reads CASSGQGIGETQYF. The CDR3 DNA is TGTGCCAGCAGTGGACAGGGGATCGGAGAGACCCAGTACTTC.

In its sample, this clone was seen a few times. The rearrangement links TRBV30 to TRBJ1-5; no reliable D call. This CDR3 region has 14 residues. Germline-derived CDR1 and CDR2 are GTSNPN and SVGIG (reference sequence). V lost 2 bases, J lost 3 bases, and 11 bases lay in between. The CDR3 DNA sequence: TGTGCCTGGAGTCTCACGGGGTACAATCAGCCCCAGCATTTT. Translated: CAWSLTGYNQPQHF.